This T cell receptor beta chain was captured in a study of a mutant IDH1 vaccine in newly diagnosed glioma. Study overall: Patients began vaccination 4-6 weeks after radiotherapy alone, or with temozolomide cycles. Treated patients were roughly 62% male, approximately 38% female, mean age around 40 years. Notes on the study in general: It seemed that pseudoprogression was not linked to changes in the top peripheral T cell clonotypes.

Germline CDR1 is MDHEN and CDR2 is SYDVKM. The CDR3 covers 13 residues. The V end lost 4 bases, the J end lost 1 base, and 7 bases lay between the germline ends. About this clone: No antigen is known for it.

Time point described: week 5, during vaccination. Doses consisted of 300 ug of mutant IDH1 20-mer peptide each, paired with topical imiquimod. The method was immunoSEQ multiplex PCR; TCRdb's version includes in-frame clones alone and lacks a portion of them. This table holds 23,000 or so clones, about 76% found once. The receptor comes from a man aged 40-49 years with glioma. This specimen consisted of PBMCs, obtained from a glioma patient whose treatment included an IDH1 peptide vaccine. The V gene is TRBV28, the J gene TRBJ1-1; D is possibly TRBD1 (6 bases). In DNA, the CDR3 is TGTGCCAGCAGTTGGGGACAGAACACTGAAGCTTTCTTT. Protein product: CASSWGQNTEAFF.